The clone carrying this TCR beta chain was seen ten or more times. Its antigen is currently unknown. The data derive from a study of T-cell reconstitution after alpha-beta-depleted transplantation in children. Study results and caveats: At around two months after transplant, the alpha-beta T cells were reportedly derived from several hundred expanded clones that came from non-depleted graft cells. Some patients' high day-60 TCRbeta diversity was traced to surviving recipient T cells and thymic progenitors. T cells produced anew were the main source of T-cell counts and diversity one year after transplant.

Germline CDR1 and CDR2: SGHTA and FQGTGA. The V gene lost 3 bases and the J gene lost 4 bases, with 11 bases spanning the gap. The CDR3 spans 14 residues. The TCRbeta library incorporated unique molecular identifiers. In TCRdb, the PCR reads were re-called with MiXCR into one record per CDR3 protein. The sample includes about 600,000 distinct CDR3 sequences, over 10% of them seen just once. The rearrangement links TRBV7-3 to TRBJ2-3, with D tentatively TRBD1 (5 bases). The source is a male patient under 18 who had a stem cell transplant for acute myeloid leukemia, so the T cells may come from the graft donor. The sample was PBMCs, mostly from graft donor cells, taken 360 days after TCRalphabeta/CD19-depleted stem cell transplant. CDR3 residues: CASSLEPGSDTQYF. In DNA form, the CDR3 reads TGTGCCAGCAGCTTGGAACCAGGGTCAGATACGCAGTATTTT.